Each of the 9 T cell receptor beta chains below was sequenced from the same sample in a study of identical twins. TCRdb processed the 5' RACE reads anew with MiXCR; each CDR3 protein has one entry. The sample lists around 650,000 distinct CDR3 sequences, around 7.4% occurring once. The sample was also reused in another study, on yellow fever vaccine responses in identical twins.

The sequencing sample was made of PBMCs. The origin of the receptors is a woman aged 18-29 years in good health.

In this sample, this clonotype turned up many times. The V gene is TRBV12-3 or TRBV12-4, the J gene TRBJ2-2, with a possible D match to TRBD2 (6 bases). V shed 8 bases and J shed 6 bases, with 16 bases lying between them. This CDR3 has 14 amino acids. This CDR3 is CASGGSRYPGELFF. DNA for the CDR3: TGTGCCAGCGGGGGGTCACGATATCCCGGGGAGCTGTTTTTT.

This clonotype was observed at least ten times. V gene TRBV20-1 combines with J gene TRBJ2-5; a possible D gene is TRBD1 (5 bases). The CDR3 is 14 residues long. CDR1 and CDR2 (germline): DFQATT, SNEGSKA (reference sequence). V was shortened by 3 bases and J by 1 base, with 12 bases between the two germline ends. CDR3 residues: CSARFRAPQETQYF. CDR3 coding DNA: TGCAGTGCTAGGTTCAGGGCCCCCCAAGAGACCCAGTACTTC.

This clonotype was detected many times. This chain connects TRBV5-1 to TRBJ2-1; a possible D gene is TRBD2 (5 bases). CDR3 length: 14 amino acids. V shed 4 bases and J shed 1 base, with 9 bases lying between them. The germline V gene has CDR1 SGHRS and CDR2 YFSETQ. The CDR3, as DNA: TGCGCCAGCAGCCCCCCGGGGTCCTACAATGAGCAGTTCTTC. Translating it yields CASSPPGSYNEQFF.

This clonotype was counted ten times or more. The chain links TRBV7-9 to TRBJ2-3; D uncertain. Germline CDR1 SEHNR, CDR2 FQNEAQ (reference sequence). Trimming removed 3 bases from V and 4 bases from J, with 11 bases in between. The CDR3 sequence is 14 residues long. DNA for the CDR3: TGTGCCAGCAGCTTTGGGGTATTACCAGATACGCAGTATTTT. Its translation: CASSFGVLPDTQYF.

This chain joins TRBV6-4 and TRBJ2-2, with 8 bases matching TRBD2. The CDR3 is 18 amino acids. Trimming removed 0 bases from V and 5 bases from J; junction bases left unmatched: 11. From germline, CDR1 is MRHNA and CDR2 SNTAGT. CDR3 amino acids: CASSDSFRGGARTGELFF. The CDR3 bases are TGTGCCAGCAGTGACTCCTTTCGGGGGGGCGCGAGAACCGGGGAGCTGTTTTTT.

This clonotype has ten or more counts. The chain recombines TRBV29-1 with TRBJ1-1, with 11 positions matching TRBD1. Trimming at V came to 6 bases and at J to 7 bases, leaving 7 bases not matched to a gene. CDR3 size: 13 residues. Germline CDR1 reads SQVTM; CDR2 reads ANQGSEA. This CDR3 reads CSVTGTGGVEAFF. Written as DNA, the CDR3 is TGCAGCGTGACCGGGACAGGGGGTGTTGAAGCTTTCTTT.

This clonotype was detected only a few times. Written as DNA, the CDR3 is TGCAGTGCTAGAGATCACGGGAGGAACCAAGAGACCCAGTACTTC. It translates to CSARDHGRNQETQYF. This chain connects TRBV20-1 to TRBJ2-5; 7 nucleotides match TRBD2. J gave up 0 bases and V 0 bases, and 4 bases lay outside the gene matches. Germline V gene data show CDR1 as DFQATT and CDR2 as SNEGSKA (reference sequence). The CDR3 covers 15 residues.

This clonotype was seen a few times. The chain is built from TRBV5-1 and TRBJ2-2, with 8 bases matching TRBD1. CDR1 and CDR2 from the germline V gene are SGHRS and YFSETQ. Trimming took 1 base from V and 0 from J; bases not matched to a gene: 2. This CDR3 spans 16 amino acids. CDR3: CASSLRTGPNTGELFF. The CDR3 DNA reads TGCGCCAGCAGCTTGCGGACAGGGCCGAACACCGGGGAGCTGTTTTTT. Together with reference TRBV5-1 and TRBJ2-2, the CDR3 gives the full variable domain: KAGVTQTPRYLIKTRGQQVTLSCSPISGHRSVSWYQQTPGQGLQFLFEYFSETQRNKGNFPGRFSGRQFSNSRSEMNVSTLELGDSALYLCASSLRTGPNTGELFFGEGSRLTVL.

The V and J genes are TRBV19 and TRBJ1-3; a weak D match, TRBD1 (6 bases). This CDR3 is built from 16 residues. V was pared by 5 bases and J by 0 bases, with 14 bases between. Germline V lookup: CDR1 LNHDA, CDR2 SQIVND (reference sequence). Here the CDR3 DNA reads TGTGCCAGTAGTGAACAGGGACTCAGCTCTGGAAACACCATATATTTT. The encoded protein is CASSEQGLSSGNTIYF.